Listed here are 16 T cell receptor beta chains from one sample, sequenced in a study of cytomegalovirus exposure and HLA in healthy donors. The PCR was carried out with 60 Vbeta primers and 13 Jbeta primers. Clones were read by immunoSEQ multiplex PCR, and TCRdb kept only the in-frame ones, dropping some. In the table there are about 130,000 clones, 74% of which are singletons. Sequences were obtained from PBMCs. The receptors derive from a woman aged 50 to 60 in good health and CMV-seropositive.

This clone was seen more than once but under ten times. V gene TRBV6-5 combines with J gene TRBJ1-2, with no clear D. The CDR3 covers 14 residues. The ends were cut back, 1 base at V and 0 bases at J, with 6 bases in the middle. Germline CDR1 and CDR2: MNHEY and SVGAGI. DNA for the CDR3: TGTGCCAGCAGTTACTTAGGAGCTAACTATGGCTACACCTTC. Translation: CASSYLGANYGYTF.

This clone turned up a few times. The chain uses TRBV6-5 and TRBJ1-2; unclear D gene. V was shortened by 2 bases and J by 4 bases, with 14 bases between the two germline ends. CDR1 MNHEY and CDR2 SVGAGI come from the germline V gene. This CDR3 contains 15 residues. CDR3 amino acids: CASSYERGFPYGYTF. CDR3 in DNA: TGTGCCAGCAGTTACGAACGAGGGTTTCCCTATGGCTACACCTTC.

This sequence joins TRBV6-5 and TRBJ1-2, with a weak D call TRBD1 (5 bases). The CDR3 length is 16 residues. Germline V gene sequence: CDR1 MNHEY, CDR2 SVGAGI. V lost 4 bases and J lost 0, with 15 bases in between. The CDR3 loop is CASSWGEGRANYGYTF. CDR3 nucleotides: TGTGCCAGCAGTTGGGGGGAGGGGCGAGCTAACTATGGCTACACCTTC.

The chain links TRBV19 to TRBJ2-7; 8 nucleotides match TRBD1. Germline CDR1 LNHDA, CDR2 SQIVND (reference sequence). The CDR3 extends over 13 amino acids. The junction had 9 bases not matched to a gene; V was cut back by 10 bases and J by 4 bases. In DNA form, the CDR3 reads TGTGCCACCACCGGACAGGGCAAGTACGAGCAGTACTTC. Its translation is CATTGQGKYEQYF.

The V gene is TRBV9, the J gene TRBJ1-2; tentative D call: TRBD1 (6 bases). V lost 3 bases, J lost 2 bases, and 20 bases lay in between. The germline gives CDR1 SGDLS, CDR2 YYNGEE. The CDR3 runs to 17 residues. The CDR3 nucleotides read TGTGCCAGCAGCGGGAAATCTAACCCGACAGGAAACTATGGCTACACCTTC. Translated: CASSGKSNPTGNYGYTF.

On this clone itself: This same CDR3 is encoded by further DNA sequences in the sample. The V gene is TRBV5-1, the J gene TRBJ1-6, with D tentatively TRBD1 (6 bases). This CDR3 has 14 amino acids. The V and J ends lost 1 base and 7 bases respectively, with 9 bases between them. Per germline, CDR1 SGHRS and CDR2 YFSETQ. CDR3 bases: TGCGCCAGCAGCTTGTCTCAGGGGAATTCACCCCTCCACTTT. Its translation: CASSLSQGNSPLHF.

This rearrangement joins TRBV5-8 to TRBJ1-3, with a weak D call TRBD1 (6 bases). The germline V and J ends were trimmed by 4 bases and 4 bases, with 15 bases remaining between them. The CDR3 runs 15 residues. Germline values: CDR1 SGHTS, CDR2 YDEGEE. CDR3 sequence reads: CASSLQQGAGNTIYF. CDR3 DNA: TGTGCCAGCAGCCTCCAACAGGGAGCCGGAAACACCATATATTTT.

The chain couples TRBV18 to TRBJ2-7, with D hard to call. The CDR3 is 14 amino acids. V lost 3 bases and J lost 2, with 11 bases in between. Germline lookup yields CDR1 KGHSH and CDR2 LQKENI. The DNA for the CDR3 is TGTGCCAGCTCACCGACATTCCAGGCCTACGAGCAGTACTTC. Translating it yields CASSPTFQAYEQYF.

The rearrangement joins TRBV9 to TRBJ2-2; 7 bases agree with TRBD1. Germline V gives CDR1 SGDLS, CDR2 YYNGEE. CDR3 length: 15 residues. Trimming at V came to 3 bases and at J to 4 bases, leaving 6 bases not matched to a gene. The CDR3 DNA reads TGTGCCAGCAGCGCAGGATCAGGGGGCACCGGGGAGCTGTTTTTT. Translation gives CASSAGSGGTGELFF.

The V call is TRBV6-6, the J call TRBJ1-6; a possible D gene is TRBD1 (5 bases). Germline loops: CDR1 MNHNY, CDR2 SVGAGI (reference sequence). The CDR3 spans 16 residues. Trimming left V 2 bases short and J 7 bases short, with 15 bases between. CDR3 protein: CASSYRGPPVNSPLHF. The CDR3 nucleotides are TGTGCCAGCAGTTACAGGGGTCCCCCCGTGAATTCACCCCTCCACTTT.

The CDR3 region has the DNA TGTGCCAGCCTCTTGGGGGCGAACGGGGAGCTGTTTTTT. Translation: CASLLGANGELFF. V usage is TRBV2 and J usage is TRBJ2-2; D may be TRBD1 (6 bases). Germline values: CDR1 SNHLY, CDR2 FYNNEI. The CDR3 covers 13 residues. Trimming cost V 8 bases and J 7 bases, with 14 bases left between them.

Here the CDR3 DNA reads TGCGCCAGCAGCCAAGCTATTGGTAGAAACAATGAGCAGTTCTTC. This encodes CASSQAIGRNNEQFF. This chain joins TRBV4-3 and TRBJ2-1; D is undetermined. Deletions cut 1 base from V and 5 bases from J, with 12 bases between. The CDR3 runs to 15 residues. Per the germline V gene, CDR1 is LGHNA and CDR2 is YSLEER.

Points on this clone: Distinct nucleotide sequences in the sample also encode this CDR3. This chain joins TRBV5-1 and TRBJ1-6; possible D gene TRBD1, 6 bases. This CDR3 is built from 17 residues. CDR1 is SGHRS, CDR2 YFSETQ, per germline. Trimming cost V 0 bases and J 10 bases, with 20 bases left between them. The CDR3 DNA reads as TGCGCCAGCAGCTTGGCTGTCAGGGGTTTCTCGCGGTCACCCCTCCACTTT. It specifies CASSLAVRGFSRSPLHF.

The chain carries TRBV4-1 and TRBJ2-3; D remains unclear. The CDR3 extends over 13 amino acids. The V gene lost 2 bases and the J gene lost 4 bases, with 7 bases spanning the gap. Germline CDR1 is MGHRA and CDR2 is YSYEKL. CDR3 residues: CASSQREADTQYF. As DNA, the CDR3 is TGCGCCAGCAGCCAACGAGAAGCAGATACGCAGTATTTT.

The rearrangement uses TRBV5-4 and TRBJ2-3; D call uncertain. The length of the CDR3 is 14 residues. The V gene lost 0 bases and the J gene lost 0 bases, with 5 bases spanning the gap. Germline V gives CDR1 SGHNT, CDR2 YYREEE (reference sequence). CDR3 region: CASSLDYSTDTQYF. Written as DNA, the CDR3 is TGTGCCAGCAGCTTGGACTATAGCACAGATACGCAGTATTTT.

The V call is TRBV4-1, the J call TRBJ2-2; D call uncertain. CDR1 and CDR2 from the germline V gene are MGHRA and YSYEKL. The CDR3 sequence is 15 residues long. Trimming took 2 bases from V and 1 from J, leaving 8 bases between them. This chain's CDR3 is CASSQSRVNTGELFF. Here the CDR3 DNA reads TGCGCCAGCAGCCAATCCCGAGTGAACACCGGGGAGCTGTTTTTT.